The 14 T cell receptor beta chains below all came from one sample that was sequenced in a study of CXCR3-negative and CXCR3-positive naive CD8 T cells. Study conclusions and caveats: Comparison of naive cells showed more hydrophobic TRB CDR3s in CXCR3-positive than in CXCR3-negative naive cells.

The method, 5' RACE with UMI labels, was used to prepare the TRB cDNA libraries. With the 5' RACE reads reprocessed, TCRdb shows one record per CDR3 protein and no DNA. Found here are roughly 130,000 distinct CDR3 sequences; the top ten clones hold approximately 0.54%. Their specific antigens are unknown. Sequencing was carried out using naive CXCR3+ CD8+ T cells from blood. The subset: CD45RO-CCR7+CD27+CD95- naive CD8+ T cells expressing CXCR3 (TNR3+). These TCRs come from a human donor in good health. Some clones in this sample may be carry-over from other donors' samples.

The rearrangement links TRBV6-1 to TRBJ2-7; TCRdb lists TRBD1, though no DNA is available to test this call. Looked up from germline, CDR1 is MNHNS and CDR2 is SASEGT. The CDR3 length is 13 residues. CDR3 in amino acids: CASRGSGAYEQYF.

This rearrangement joins TRBV12-3 or TRBV12-4 to TRBJ1-2. This CDR3 is built from 11 residues. CDR3 protein: CASSSLGGYTF.

The rearrangement uses TRBV29-1 and TRBJ2-7; TCRdb calls TRBD1, which cannot be checked without DNA. The germline V gene encodes CDR1 SQVTM and CDR2 ANQGSEA. CDR3 length: 12 amino acids. CDR3 amino acids: CSVGRGPYEQYF.

This rearrangement joins TRBV5-4 to TRBJ2-1; TCRdb's D call of TRBD2 is untestable without DNA. This CDR3 contains 16 residues. In germline, CDR1 is SGHNT, CDR2 YYREEE (reference sequence). CDR3 sequence reads: CASSSGLAVNYNEQFF.

The chain combines TRBV28 with TRBJ2-7; TCRdb's D call of TRBD1 is untestable without DNA. Germline V CDR1 and CDR2: MDHEN, SYDVKM. The CDR3 sequence is 15 residues long. The CDR3 sequence: CASSPGGQGHYEQYF.

The genes are TRBV6-5 and TRBJ2-2; the D call of TRBD2 rests on TCRdb alone, since no DNA is present to check it. The length of the CDR3 is 16 residues. Looked up from germline, CDR1 is MNHEY and CDR2 is SVGAGI. CDR3 residues: CASSYVMASATGELFF.

The rearrangement uses TRBV29-1 and TRBJ1-1. CDR3 length equals 12 residues. CDR1 is SQVTM and CDR2 is ANQGSEA in the germline V gene. The CDR3: CSVATAAAEAFF.

The CDR3 reads CASSESTDGLNSPLHF. This sequence joins TRBV10-1 and TRBJ1-6. Germline values: CDR1 WNHNN, CDR2 SYGVQD (reference sequence). This CDR3 has 16 amino acids.

This CDR3 is CSARAPNSYEQYF. The chain combines TRBV20-1 with TRBJ2-7; the TRBD1 assignment by TCRdb is unverifiable without DNA. Germline V gives CDR1 DFQATT, CDR2 SNEGSKA (reference sequence). The CDR3 length is 13 residues.

The CDR3 spells CATSTRGWTGANYGYTF. V gene TRBV15 combines with J gene TRBJ1-2; TCRdb's D gene call, TRBD1, goes unchecked for lack of DNA. This CDR3 is 17 amino acids long. Germline CDR1 LNHNV, CDR2 YYDKDF (reference sequence).

The chain has TRBV20-1 and TRBJ2-1; TCRdb picks TRBD1, but there is no DNA to check that call. CDR3 length equals 16 residues. The V gene's germline CDR1 is DFQATT and CDR2 SNEGSKA (reference sequence). The chain's CDR3 is CSVPYRDRGSYNEQFF.

The V and J genes are TRBV29-1 and TRBJ2-5; as DNA is missing, the TRBD1 call by TCRdb cannot be tested. There are 13 residues in the CDR3. Germline V CDR1 and CDR2: SQVTM, ANQGSEA. CDR3 sequence reads: CSVDPPGQETQYF.

The chain employs TRBV20-1 and TRBJ1-1. CDR1 is DFQATT, CDR2 SNEGSKA, per germline (reference sequence). This CDR3 has 16 amino acids. This CDR3 reads CSARNPGFGGSTEAFF.

J is TRBJ1-4 and V is TRBV6-5; TCRdb lists TRBD1, though no DNA is available to test this call. Germline lookup yields CDR1 MNHEY and CDR2 SVGAGI. The CDR3 length is 14 residues. This CDR3 reads CASSSGTGEEKLFF.